A selection of T cell receptor beta chains follows, all from one sample in a study of blood T cell repertoires in COVID-19. This table comes from immunoSEQ multiplex PCR, and its TCRdb copy is limited to in-frame clones, with some not included. The table has under 250,000 clones, 88% seen once; the top ten hold around 2.9%. Sequenced input: peripheral blood. All receptors come from a woman aged 60-70 years with acute or convalescent COVID-19. Each CDR3 is given without its conserved first and last residue. Each record gives: CDR3 length, J gene, V gene, CDR3 protein.

>12|TRBJ1-6|TRBV27
ASSLDRGSSPLH
>10|TRBJ2-1|TRBV24-1
ATSGGLGEQF
>12|TRBJ1-2|TRBV27
ASSSDRPPYGYT
>12|TRBJ2-3|TRBV9
ASSTAYATDTQY
>14|TRBJ1-4|TRBV14
ASSQGVSGTNEKLF
>12|TRBJ1-2|TRBV6-5
ASRSRGDIYGYT
>13|TRBJ2-3|TRBV3-1/TRBV3-2
ASSQGLRETDTQY
>12|TRBJ1-5|TRBV10-3
AITKTGGEQPQH
>11|TRBJ2-1|TRBV27
ASSLSIVGEQF
>15|TRBJ2-7|TRBV24-1
ATSDFGGLTGQNEQY
>15|TRBJ2-7|TRBV3-1/TRBV3-2
ASSREMTGPTVSQQY
>12|TRBJ2-2|TRBV30
AWSFQANTGELF
>12|TRBJ1-2|TRBV5-1
ASSRDRVDYGYT
>12|TRBJ1-1|TRBV18
ASSPGQGFTEAF
>11|TRBJ2-3|TRBV12-3/TRBV12-4
ASSFLRGETQY
>14|TRBJ1-4|TRBV4-1
ASSRRYGGRDEKLF
>12|TRBJ2-1|TRBV27
ASSSPEGYNEQF
>14|TRBJ1-4|TRBV5-6
ASSSRTGSNDEKLF
>13|TRBJ2-2|TRBV12-5
ASGFREGENGELF
>11|TRBJ2-2|TRBV2
ASSVQDTGELF
>10|TRBJ1-1|TRBV10-2
ASSEDRRLAF
>13|TRBJ2-7|TRBV5-1
ASSLLAGSSYEQY
>12|TRBJ2-7|TRBV14
ASSQVAGIYEQY
>14|TRBJ2-4|TRBV6-2/TRBV6-3
ASSFTGGESGNIQY
>13|TRBJ2-7|TRBV2
ASRGTSGGDHEQY
>18|TRBJ1-3|TRBV5-1
ASSLAPASSISGSGNTIY
>12|TRBJ1-3|TRBV18
ASSPGAAGNTIY
>10|TRBJ1-2|TRBV30
AWSQGAYGYT
>12|TRBJ2-7|TRBV2
ASSAFRTGAEQY
>12|TRBJ1-4|TRBV10-3
AISSSGSDEKLF
>12|TRBJ1-2|TRBV7-6
ASSLRGMTYGYT
>12|TRBJ2-1|TRBV19
ASSPGQGAGEQF
>13|TRBJ1-4|TRBV3-1/TRBV3-2
ASSLRQGTGEKLF
>12|TRBJ2-7|TRBV11-1
ASSLDRVSYEQY
>11|TRBJ2-3|TRBV12-3/TRBV12-4
ASSLRWSDTQY